This TCR beta chain was profiled in a study of cytomegalovirus exposure and HLA in healthy donors. Points from the study as a whole: Prior analysis indicated that the majority of TCR beta V segments exhibited productivity approximately 87% or approximately 30% of the time. The study listed roughly 160 cytomegalovirus-associated TCR beta chains. HLA alleles showed associations with 16,951 TCR beta sequences in a later analysis, at a 0.05 false discovery rate.

It was with 60 Vbeta and 13 Jbeta primers that the PCR ran. Sequencing was performed with immunoSEQ multiplex PCR; in TCRdb, only in-frame clones are kept and a portion is missing. Of fewer than 300,000 clones detected, 70% to 90% appear once; the ten largest clones hold approximately 4.3%. Germline values: CDR1 MNHEY, CDR2 SVGAGI. The CDR3 runs 13 residues. J gave up 6 bases and V 6 bases, and 7 bases lay outside the gene matches. Concerning this clone: Its specificity is not known.

Donors sampled were nominally healthy, though unrecorded immune exposures were likely. The rearrangement uses TRBV6-5 and TRBJ1-2, with 7 bases fitting TRBD1. The material sequenced was PBMCs. This clonotype originated in a man in his forties in good health and CMV-seropositive. In nucleotides, the CDR3 is TGTGCCAGCAGCTGGGGACAGACTGATGGCTACACCTTC. Translated, it gives CASSWGQTDGYTF.